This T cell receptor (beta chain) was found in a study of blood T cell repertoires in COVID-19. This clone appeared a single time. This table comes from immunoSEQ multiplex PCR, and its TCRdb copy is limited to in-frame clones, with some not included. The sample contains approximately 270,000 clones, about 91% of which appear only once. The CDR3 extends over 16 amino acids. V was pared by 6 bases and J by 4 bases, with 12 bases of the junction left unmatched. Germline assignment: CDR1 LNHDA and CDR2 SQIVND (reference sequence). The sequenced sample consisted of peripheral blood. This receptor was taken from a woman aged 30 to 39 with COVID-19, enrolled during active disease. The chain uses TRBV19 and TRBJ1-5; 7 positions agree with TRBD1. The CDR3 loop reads CASSNRDRVRNQPQHF. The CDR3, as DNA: TGTGCCAGTAGCAACCGAGACAGGGTTAGAAATCAGCCCCAGCATTTT. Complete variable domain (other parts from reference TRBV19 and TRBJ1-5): DGGITQSPKYLFRKEGQNVTLSCEQNLNHDAMYWYRQDPGQGLRLIYYSQIVNDFQKGDIAEGYSVSREKKESFPLTVTSAQKNPTAFYLCASSNRDRVRNQPQHFGDGTRLSIL.